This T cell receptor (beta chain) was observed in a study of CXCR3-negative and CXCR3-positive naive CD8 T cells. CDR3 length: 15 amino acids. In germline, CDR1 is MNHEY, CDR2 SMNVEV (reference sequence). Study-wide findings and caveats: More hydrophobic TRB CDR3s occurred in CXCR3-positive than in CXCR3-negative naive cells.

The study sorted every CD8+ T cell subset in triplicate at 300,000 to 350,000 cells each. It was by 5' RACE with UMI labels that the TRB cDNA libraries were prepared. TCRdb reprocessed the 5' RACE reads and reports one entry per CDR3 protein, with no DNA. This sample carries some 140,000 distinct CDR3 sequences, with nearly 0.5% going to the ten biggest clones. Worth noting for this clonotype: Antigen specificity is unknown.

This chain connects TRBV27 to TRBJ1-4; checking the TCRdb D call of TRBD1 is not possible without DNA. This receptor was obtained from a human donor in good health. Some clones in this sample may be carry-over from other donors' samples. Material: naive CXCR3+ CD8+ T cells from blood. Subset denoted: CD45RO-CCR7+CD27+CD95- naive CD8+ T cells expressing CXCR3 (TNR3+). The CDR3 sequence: CASSFFQGDNEKLFF.